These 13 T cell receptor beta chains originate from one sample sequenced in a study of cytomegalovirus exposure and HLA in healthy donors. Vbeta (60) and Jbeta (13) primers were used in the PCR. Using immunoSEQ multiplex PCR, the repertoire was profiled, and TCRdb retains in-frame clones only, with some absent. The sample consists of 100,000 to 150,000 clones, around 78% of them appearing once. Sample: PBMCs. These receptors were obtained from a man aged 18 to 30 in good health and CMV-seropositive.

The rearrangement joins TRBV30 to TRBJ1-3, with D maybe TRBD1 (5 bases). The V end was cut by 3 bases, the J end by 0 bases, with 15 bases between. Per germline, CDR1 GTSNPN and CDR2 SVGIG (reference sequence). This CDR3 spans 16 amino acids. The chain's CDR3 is CAWRPMGGNSGNTIYF. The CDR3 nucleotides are TGTGCCTGGAGGCCTATGGGGGGGAACTCTGGAAACACCATATATTTT.

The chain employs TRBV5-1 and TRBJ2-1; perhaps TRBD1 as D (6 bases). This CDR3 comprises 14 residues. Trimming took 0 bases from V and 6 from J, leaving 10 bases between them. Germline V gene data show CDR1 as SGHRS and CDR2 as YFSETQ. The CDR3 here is CASSLGGPGNEQFF. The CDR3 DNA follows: TGCGCCAGCAGCTTGGGGGGGCCAGGCAATGAGCAGTTCTTC.

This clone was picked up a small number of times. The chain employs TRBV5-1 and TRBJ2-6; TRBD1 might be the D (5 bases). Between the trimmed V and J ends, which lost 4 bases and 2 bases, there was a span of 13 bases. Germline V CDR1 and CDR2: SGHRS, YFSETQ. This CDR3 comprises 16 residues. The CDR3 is CASSPVTGAGANVLTF. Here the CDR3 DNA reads TGCGCCAGCAGCCCCGTCACAGGAGCTGGGGCCAACGTCCTGACTTTC.

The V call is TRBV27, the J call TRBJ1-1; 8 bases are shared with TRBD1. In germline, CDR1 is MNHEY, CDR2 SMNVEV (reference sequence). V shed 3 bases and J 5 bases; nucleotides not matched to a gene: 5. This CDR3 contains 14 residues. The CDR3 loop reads CASSFQGAGTEAFF. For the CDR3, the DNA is TGTGCCAGCAGTTTTCAGGGGGCTGGGACTGAAGCTTTCTTT.

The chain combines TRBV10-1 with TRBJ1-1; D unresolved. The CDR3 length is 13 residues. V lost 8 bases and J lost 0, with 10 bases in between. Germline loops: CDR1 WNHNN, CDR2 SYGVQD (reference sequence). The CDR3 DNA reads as TGCGCCAGCTCTCAATCGGTGAACACTGAAGCTTTCTTT. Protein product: CASSQSVNTEAFF.

As DNA, the CDR3 is TGCGCCAGCAGCTTGACCACTACAGGGAACGAAAAACTGTTTTTT. Its protein product is CASSLTTTGNEKLFF. The V gene is TRBV5-1, the J gene TRBJ1-4; D is perhaps TRBD1 (6 bases). The CDR3 is 15 residues long. CDR1 SGHRS and CDR2 YFSETQ come from the germline V gene. Trimming cost V 1 base and J 8 bases, with 15 bases left between them.

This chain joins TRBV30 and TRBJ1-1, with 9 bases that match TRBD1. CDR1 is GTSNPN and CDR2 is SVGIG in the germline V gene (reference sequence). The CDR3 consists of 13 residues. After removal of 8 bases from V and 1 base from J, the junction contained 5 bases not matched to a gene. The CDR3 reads CARGGQGNTEAFF. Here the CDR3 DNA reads TGTGCCCGAGGGGGACAGGGGAACACTGAAGCTTTCTTT. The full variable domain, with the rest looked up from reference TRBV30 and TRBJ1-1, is SQTIHQWPATLVQPVGSPLSLECTVEGTSNPNLYWYRQAAGRGLQLLFYSVGIGQISSEVPQNLSASRPQDRQFILSSKKLLLSDSGFYLCARGGQGNTEAFFGQGTRLTVV.

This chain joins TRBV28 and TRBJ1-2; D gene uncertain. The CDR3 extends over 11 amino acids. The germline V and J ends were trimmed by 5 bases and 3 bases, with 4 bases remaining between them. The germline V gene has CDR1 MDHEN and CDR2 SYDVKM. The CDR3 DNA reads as TGTGCCAGCAGTCAATACTATGGCTACACCTTC. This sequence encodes CASSQYYGYTF.

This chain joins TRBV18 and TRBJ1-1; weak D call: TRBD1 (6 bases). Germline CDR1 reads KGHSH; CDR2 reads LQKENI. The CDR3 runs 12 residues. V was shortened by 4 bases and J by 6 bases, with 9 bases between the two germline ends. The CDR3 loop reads CASSQDSAEAFF. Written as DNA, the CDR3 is TGTGCCAGCTCACAGGACAGTGCTGAAGCTTTCTTT.

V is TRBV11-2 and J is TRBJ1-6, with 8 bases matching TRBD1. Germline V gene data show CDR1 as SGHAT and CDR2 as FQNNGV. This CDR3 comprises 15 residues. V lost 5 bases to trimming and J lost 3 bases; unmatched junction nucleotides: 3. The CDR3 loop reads CASSVGQGYNSPLHF. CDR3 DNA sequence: TGTGCCAGCAGCGTAGGACAGGGCTATAATTCACCCCTCCACTTT.

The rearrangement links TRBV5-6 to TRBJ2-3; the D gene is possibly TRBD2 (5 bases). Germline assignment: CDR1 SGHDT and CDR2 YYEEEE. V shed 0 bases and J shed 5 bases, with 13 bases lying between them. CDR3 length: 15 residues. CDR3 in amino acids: CASSLVAGEGDTQYF. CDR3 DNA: TGTGCCAGCAGCTTGGTTGCGGGTGAGGGAGATACGCAGTATTTT.

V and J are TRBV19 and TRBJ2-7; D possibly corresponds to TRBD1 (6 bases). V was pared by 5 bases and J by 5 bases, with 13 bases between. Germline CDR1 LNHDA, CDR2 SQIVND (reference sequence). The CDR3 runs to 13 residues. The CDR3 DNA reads TGTGCCAGTAGTCCAGGGGTGTTCGACGAGCAGTACTTC. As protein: CASSPGVFDEQYF.

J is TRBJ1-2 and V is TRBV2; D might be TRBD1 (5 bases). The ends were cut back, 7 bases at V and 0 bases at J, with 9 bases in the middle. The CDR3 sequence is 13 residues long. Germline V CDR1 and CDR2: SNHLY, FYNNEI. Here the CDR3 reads CASTGGTNYGYTF. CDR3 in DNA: TGTGCCAGCACTGGGGGGACTAACTATGGCTACACCTTC.